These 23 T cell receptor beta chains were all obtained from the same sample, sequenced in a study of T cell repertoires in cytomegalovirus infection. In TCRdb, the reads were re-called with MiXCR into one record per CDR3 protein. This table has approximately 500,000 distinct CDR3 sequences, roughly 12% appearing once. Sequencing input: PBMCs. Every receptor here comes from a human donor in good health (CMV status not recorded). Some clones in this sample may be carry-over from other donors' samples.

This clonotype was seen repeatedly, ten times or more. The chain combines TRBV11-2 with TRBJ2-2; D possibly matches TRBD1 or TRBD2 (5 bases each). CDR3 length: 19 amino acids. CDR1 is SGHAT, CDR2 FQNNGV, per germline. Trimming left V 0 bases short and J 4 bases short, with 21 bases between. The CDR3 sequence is CASSLELGRGRRRTGELFF. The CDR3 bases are TGTGCCAGCAGCTTAGAATTAGGTCGGGGCAGACGTCGCACCGGGGAGCTGTTTTTT.

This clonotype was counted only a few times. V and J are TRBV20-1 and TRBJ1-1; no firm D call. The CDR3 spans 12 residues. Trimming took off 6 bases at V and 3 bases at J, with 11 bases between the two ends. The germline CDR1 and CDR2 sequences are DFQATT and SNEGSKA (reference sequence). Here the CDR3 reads CSANERYTEAFF. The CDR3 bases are TGCAGTGCCAATGAACGGTACACTGAAGCTTTCTTT.

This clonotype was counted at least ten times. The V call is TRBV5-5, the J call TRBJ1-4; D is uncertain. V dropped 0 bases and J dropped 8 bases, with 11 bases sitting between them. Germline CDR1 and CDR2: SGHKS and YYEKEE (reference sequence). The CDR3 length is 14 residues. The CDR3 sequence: CASSLGRPDEKLFF. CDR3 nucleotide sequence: TGTGCCAGCAGCTTGGGTCGGCCGGACGAAAAACTGTTTTTT.

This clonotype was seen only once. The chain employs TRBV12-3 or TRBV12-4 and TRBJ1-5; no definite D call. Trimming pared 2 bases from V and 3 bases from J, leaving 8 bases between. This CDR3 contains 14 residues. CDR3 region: CASSLRQNNQPQHF. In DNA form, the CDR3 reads TGTGCCAGCAGTTTAAGGCAGAACAATCAGCCCCAGCATTTT.

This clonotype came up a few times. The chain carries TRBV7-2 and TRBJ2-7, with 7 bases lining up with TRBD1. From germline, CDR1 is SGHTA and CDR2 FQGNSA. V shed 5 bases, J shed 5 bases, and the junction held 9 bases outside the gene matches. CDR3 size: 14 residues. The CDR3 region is CASSKQGNIDEQYF. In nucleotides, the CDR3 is TGTGCCAGCAGCAAACAGGGGAATATCGACGAGCAGTACTTC.

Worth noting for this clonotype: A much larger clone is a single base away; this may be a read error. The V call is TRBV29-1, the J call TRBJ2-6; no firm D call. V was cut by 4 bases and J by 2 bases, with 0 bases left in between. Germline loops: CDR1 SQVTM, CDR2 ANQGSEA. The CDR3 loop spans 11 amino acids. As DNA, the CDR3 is TGCAGCGTTGCTGGGGCCAACGTCCTGACTTTC. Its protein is CSVAGANVLTF.

CDR3 sequence: CSVLGLAGSEQYF. The CDR3 DNA is TGCAGCGTTTTAGGACTAGCGGGATCCGAGCAGTACTTC. V and J are TRBV29-1 and TRBJ2-7, with 12 bases aligning to TRBD2. The CDR3 is made up of 13 amino acids. The junction had 5 bases not matched to a gene; V was cut back by 5 bases and J by 6 bases. Germline V gene lookup returns CDR1 SQVTM and CDR2 ANQGSEA.

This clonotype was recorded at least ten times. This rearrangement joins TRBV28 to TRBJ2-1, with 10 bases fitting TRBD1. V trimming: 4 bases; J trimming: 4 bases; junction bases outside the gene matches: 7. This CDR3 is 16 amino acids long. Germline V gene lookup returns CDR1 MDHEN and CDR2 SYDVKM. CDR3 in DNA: TGTGCCAGCAGTTCCTACGACAGGGGGCGTTACAATGAGCAGTTCTTC. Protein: CASSSYDRGRYNEQFF.

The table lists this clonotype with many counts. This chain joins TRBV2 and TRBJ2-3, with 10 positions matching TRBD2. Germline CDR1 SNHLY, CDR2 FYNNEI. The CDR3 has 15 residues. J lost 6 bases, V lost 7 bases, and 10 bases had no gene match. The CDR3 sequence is CASKRASGGMDTQYF. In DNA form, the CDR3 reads TGTGCCAGCAAGCGAGCTAGCGGGGGCATGGATACGCAGTATTTT.

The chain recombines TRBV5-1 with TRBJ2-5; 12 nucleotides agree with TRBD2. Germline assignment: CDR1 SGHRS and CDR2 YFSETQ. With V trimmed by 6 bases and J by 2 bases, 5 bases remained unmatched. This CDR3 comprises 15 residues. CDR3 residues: CASTLTSGRQETQYF. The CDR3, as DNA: TGCGCCAGCACCCTGACTAGCGGGAGACAAGAGACCCAGTACTTC. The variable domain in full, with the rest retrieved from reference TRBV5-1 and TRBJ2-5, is KAGVTQTPRYLIKTRGQQVTLSCSPISGHRSVSWYQQTPGQGLQFLFEYFSETQRNKGNFPGRFSGRQFSNSRSEMNVSTLELGDSALYLCASTLTSGRQETQYFGPGTRLLVL.

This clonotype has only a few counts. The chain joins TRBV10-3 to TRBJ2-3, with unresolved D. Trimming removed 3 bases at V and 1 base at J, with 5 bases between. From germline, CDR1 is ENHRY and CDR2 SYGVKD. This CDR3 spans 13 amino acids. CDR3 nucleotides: TGTGCCATCAGTGATGGGGGCACAGATACGCAGTATTTT. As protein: CAISDGGTDTQYF.

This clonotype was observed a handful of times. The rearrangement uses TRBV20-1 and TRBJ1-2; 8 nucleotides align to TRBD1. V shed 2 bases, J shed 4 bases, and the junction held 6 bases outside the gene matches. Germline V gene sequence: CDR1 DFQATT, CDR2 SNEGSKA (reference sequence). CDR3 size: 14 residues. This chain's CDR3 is CSARPTGEFYGYTF. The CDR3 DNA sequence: TGCAGTGCTAGACCGACAGGGGAGTTCTATGGCTACACCTTC.

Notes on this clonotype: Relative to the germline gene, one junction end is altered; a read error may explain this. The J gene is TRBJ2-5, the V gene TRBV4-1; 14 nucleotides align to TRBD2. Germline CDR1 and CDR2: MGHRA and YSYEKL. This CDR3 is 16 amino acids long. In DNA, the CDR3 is TGTGCCAGCAGCCAAGACTCCGCCGGGACTAGCGGGAGTCGGAACTTC. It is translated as CASSQDSAGTSGSRNF.

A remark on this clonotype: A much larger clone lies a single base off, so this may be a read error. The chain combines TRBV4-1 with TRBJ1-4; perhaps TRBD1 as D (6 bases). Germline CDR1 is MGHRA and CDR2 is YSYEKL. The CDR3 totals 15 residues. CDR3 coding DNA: TGCACCAGCAAACAGGGTACGCCAACTAATGAAAAACTGTTTTTT. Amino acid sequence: CTSKQGTPTNEKLFF.

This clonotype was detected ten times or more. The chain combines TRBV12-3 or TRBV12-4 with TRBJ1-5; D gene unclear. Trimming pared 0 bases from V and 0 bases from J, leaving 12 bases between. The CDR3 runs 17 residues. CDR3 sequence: CASSLAFTADSNQPQHF. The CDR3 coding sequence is TGTGCCAGCAGTTTAGCGTTTACAGCCGATAGCAATCAGCCCCAGCATTTT.

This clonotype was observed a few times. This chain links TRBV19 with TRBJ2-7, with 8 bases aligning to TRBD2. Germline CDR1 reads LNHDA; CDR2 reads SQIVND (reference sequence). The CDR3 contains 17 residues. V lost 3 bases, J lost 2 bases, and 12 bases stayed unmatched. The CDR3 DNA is TGTGCCAGTAGTATTCAGGGAACTAGCGGTCTTCCCTACGAGCAGTACTTC. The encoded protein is CASSIQGTSGLPYEQYF.

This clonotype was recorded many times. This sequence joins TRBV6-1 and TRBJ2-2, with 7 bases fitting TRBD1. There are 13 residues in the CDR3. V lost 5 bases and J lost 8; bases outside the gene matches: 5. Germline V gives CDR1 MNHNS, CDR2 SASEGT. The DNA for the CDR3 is TGTGCCAGCAGTCAGGGACAGTCTGGGGAGCTGTTTTTT. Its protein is CASSQGQSGELFF.

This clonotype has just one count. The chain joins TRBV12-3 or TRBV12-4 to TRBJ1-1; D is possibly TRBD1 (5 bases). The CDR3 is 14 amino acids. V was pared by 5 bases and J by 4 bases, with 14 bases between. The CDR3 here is CASSLRGGFTEAFF. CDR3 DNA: TGTGCCAGCAGTCTACGGGGGGGGTTCACTGAAGCTTTCTTT.

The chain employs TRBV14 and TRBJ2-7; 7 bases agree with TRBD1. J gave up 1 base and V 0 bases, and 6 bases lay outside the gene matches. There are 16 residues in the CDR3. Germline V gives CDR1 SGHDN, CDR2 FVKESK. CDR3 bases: TGTGCCAGCAGCCAAGAAGGTGGGACAGCTTCCTACGAGCAGTACTTC. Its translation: CASSQEGGTASYEQYF.

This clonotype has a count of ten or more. The CDR3 protein is CASSSPQTGETQYF. The CDR3 DNA reads as TGTGCCAGCAGTAGCCCGCAAACTGGAGAGACCCAGTACTTC. The rearrangement joins TRBV12-3 or TRBV12-4 to TRBJ2-5; D is undetermined. The CDR3 runs to 14 residues. Trimming took off 5 bases at V and 4 bases at J, with 14 bases between the two ends.

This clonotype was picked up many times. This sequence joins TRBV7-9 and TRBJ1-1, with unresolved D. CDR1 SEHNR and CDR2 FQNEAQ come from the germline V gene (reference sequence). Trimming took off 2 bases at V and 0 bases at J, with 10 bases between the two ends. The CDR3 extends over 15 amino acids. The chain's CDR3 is CASSLLSGMNTEAFF. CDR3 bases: TGTGCCAGCAGCTTACTGTCGGGGATGAACACTGAAGCTTTCTTT.

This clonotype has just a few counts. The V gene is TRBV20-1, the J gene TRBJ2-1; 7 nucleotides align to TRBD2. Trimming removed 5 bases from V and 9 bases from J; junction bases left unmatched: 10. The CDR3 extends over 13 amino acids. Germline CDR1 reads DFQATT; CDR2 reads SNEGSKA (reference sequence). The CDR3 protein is CSAPLGGLAEQFF. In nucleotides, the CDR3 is TGCAGTGCTCCCCTGGGAGGGTTGGCTGAGCAGTTCTTC.

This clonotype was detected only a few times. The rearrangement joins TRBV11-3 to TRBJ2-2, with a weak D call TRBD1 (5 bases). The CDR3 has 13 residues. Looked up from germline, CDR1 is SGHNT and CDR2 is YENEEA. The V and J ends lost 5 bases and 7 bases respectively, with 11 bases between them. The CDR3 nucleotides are TGTGCCAGCAGCCCTCAGGGTTACGGGGAGCTGTTTTTT. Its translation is CASSPQGYGELFF. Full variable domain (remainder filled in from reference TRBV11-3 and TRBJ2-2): EAGVVQSPRYKIIEKKQPVAFWCNPISGHNTLYWYLQNLGQGPELLIRYENEEAVDDSQLPKDRFSAERLKGVDSTLKIQPAELGDSAVYLCASSPQGYGELFFGEGSRLTVL.